Shown below are 21 T cell receptor beta chains from a single sample sequenced in a study of blood T cells in healthy people across ages. Together with a sample-barcoded 5' primer, a J-beta primer mix was included in a second PCR lasting 7 to 11 cycles. In TCRdb, the 5' RACE reads were re-called with MiXCR into one record per CDR3 protein. The profile shows about 640,000 distinct CDR3 sequences, about 53% of them singletons. The specimen was blood. These receptors came from a man in his sixties in good health.

The chain links TRBV24-1 to TRBJ1-2; TRBD1 might be the D (5 bases). V lost 5 bases to trimming and J lost 2 bases, with 14 bases between them. The CDR3 contains 15 residues. Germline CDR1 is KGHDR and CDR2 is SFDVKD. This CDR3 is CATSAPDKGNYGYTF. In DNA form, the CDR3 reads TGTGCCACCAGTGCCCCGGACAAGGGAAACTATGGCTACACCTTC.

The CDR3 nucleotides are TGTGCCAGCACAAGGGGACAGGCGGCCTACGAGCAGTACTTC. Protein sequence: CASTRGQAAYEQYF. The chain uses TRBV6-2 or TRBV6-3 and TRBJ2-4; TRBD1 aligns across 8 bases. Gene TRBJ2-7 matches the end of the DNA better, so the J call may be wrong. CDR1 MNHEY and CDR2 SVGEGT come from the germline V gene. CDR3 length: 14 amino acids.

This rearrangement joins TRBV6-1 to TRBJ2-1; D possibly uses TRBD1 or TRBD2 (5 bases each). The germline V gene encodes CDR1 MNHNS and CDR2 SASEGT. V was clipped by 6 bases and J by 8 bases, with 20 bases between them. The CDR3 is 15 residues long. The CDR3 coding sequence is TGTGCCAGCAGCAGGGACGGGGAAGGGACGGATGAGCAGTTCTTC. Its translation: CASSRDGEGTDEQFF.

This clonotype turned up a few times. J is TRBJ2-1 and V is TRBV5-1; 8 nucleotides match TRBD1. Trimming removed 2 bases from V and 3 bases from J; junction bases left unmatched: 4. The CDR3 sequence is 15 residues long. CDR1 is SGHRS, CDR2 YFSETQ, per germline. CDR3 nucleotides: TGCGCCAGCAGCTTTGAAGGACAGGGCTACAATGAGCAGTTCTTC. It codes for CASSFEGQGYNEQFF.

V gene TRBV29-1 combines with J gene TRBJ2-7, with TRBD2 matching 10 bases. Germline V gene lookup returns CDR1 SQVTM and CDR2 ANQGSEA. The CDR3 consists of 16 residues. The V and J ends lost 3 bases and 1 base, in that order; junction bases with no gene match: 9. The CDR3 region has the DNA TGCAGCGTTGATGGCGGAAGGACTAGCGGATCCTACGAGCAGTACTTC. Its translation is CSVDGGRTSGSYEQYF.

This clonotype was counted a single time. This chain connects TRBV5-1 to TRBJ2-7, with D perhaps TRBD2 (7 bases). The tail of the sequence fits TRBJ2-5 better, so the J call may be wrong. The CDR3 loop spans 16 amino acids. From germline, CDR1 is SGHRS and CDR2 YFSETQ. The CDR3 nucleotides are TGCGCCAGCAGGGACACAGTGGGGGGGGCCGGAGAGACCCAGTACTTC. Translated: CASRDTVGGAGETQYF.

The chain joins TRBV5-6 to TRBJ1-2, with D possibly being TRBD1 (5 bases). This CDR3 spans 16 amino acids. Germline values: CDR1 SGHDT, CDR2 YYEEEE. V lost 0 bases to trimming and J lost 3 bases, with 15 bases between them. In nucleotides, the CDR3 is TGTGCCAGCAGCTTGGGGCGGCAGGGCAGGTACTATGGCTACACCTTC. Translated: CASSLGRQGRYYGYTF.

V usage is TRBV20-1 and J usage is TRBJ2-4, with 12 bases aligning to TRBD2. The better agreement between TRBJ2-7 and the DNA end casts doubt on the J call. This CDR3 is 14 amino acids long. Germline V gene sequence: CDR1 DFQATT, CDR2 SNEGSKA (reference sequence). Written as DNA, the CDR3 is TGCAGTGCTTCCGGACTAGCGGGGACCTACGAGCAGTACTTC. Its protein product is CSASGLAGTYEQYF.

CDR3 residues: CASSLDGTGPPYEQYF. The DNA for the CDR3 is TGCGCCAGCAGCTTGGACGGGACAGGTCCGCCCTACGAGCAGTACTTC. The chain combines TRBV5-1 with TRBJ2-7, with TRBD1 identical over 8 bases. This CDR3 has 16 residues. Germline loops: CDR1 SGHRS, CDR2 YFSETQ. The V and J ends lost 0 bases and 2 bases, in that order; junction bases with no gene match: 7.

This chain joins TRBV2 and TRBJ2-1; D call uncertain. This CDR3 comprises 14 residues. Trimming removed 7 bases at V and 0 bases at J, with 10 bases between. CDR1 SNHLY and CDR2 FYNNEI come from the germline V gene. The CDR3 spells CASTRRSSYNEQFF. CDR3 DNA: TGTGCCAGCACCCGACGGAGCTCCTACAATGAGCAGTTCTTC.

The V and J genes are TRBV14 and TRBJ2-4; weak D call: TRBD1 (6 bases). The J call may be mistaken, given a closer DNA end match to TRBJ2-5. This CDR3 region has 15 residues. CDR1 SGHDN and CDR2 FVKESK come from the germline V gene. CDR3 coding DNA: TGTGCCAGCAGCCAAGAACAGGGTTTATTAGAGACCCAGTACTTC. This gives the protein CASSQEQGLLETQYF.

The chain couples TRBV18 to TRBJ2-5, with TRBD2 as a possible D gene (5 bases). This CDR3 has 13 amino acids. Per germline, CDR1 KGHSH and CDR2 LQKENI. V was shortened by 2 bases and J by 5 bases, with 9 bases between the two germline ends. In DNA form, the CDR3 reads TGTGCCAGCTCACCATCTACGGGGGAGACCCAGTACTTC. Amino acid sequence: CASSPSTGETQYF. Based on the CDR3 plus reference TRBV18 and TRBJ2-5, the full variable domain is NAGVMQNPRHLVRRRGQEARLRCSPMKGHSHVYWYRQLPEEGLKFMVYLQKENIIDESGMPKERFSAEFPKEGPSILRIQQVVRGDSAAYFCASSPSTGETQYFGPGTRLLVL.

The chain joins TRBV5-1 to TRBJ2-3; D is possibly TRBD1 (7 bases). The V end lost 4 bases, the J end lost 8 bases, and 23 bases lay between the germline ends. CDR1 and CDR2 (germline): SGHRS, YFSETQ. The CDR3 consists of 16 residues. The CDR3 coding sequence is TGCGCCAGCAGCCCCAGGGGGGAGCTCGGACAGGTTACGCAGTATTTT. Translating gives CASSPRGELGQVTQYF.

This clonotype occurred a few times. The chain employs TRBV11-2 and TRBJ2-4; 8 bases fit TRBD2. V lost 5 bases and J lost 14; bases outside the gene matches: 8. Germline V gene sequence: CDR1 SGHAT, CDR2 FQNNGV. The CDR3 is 12 residues long. The CDR3 region is CASSLHSGTEYF. The CDR3 DNA sequence: TGTGCCAGCAGCCTGCATAGCGGGACTGAGTACTTC. Full variable domain (remainder filled in from reference TRBV11-2 and TRBJ2-4): EAGVAQSPRYKIIEKRQSVAFWCNPISGHATLYWYQQILGQGPKLLIQFQNNGVVDDSQLPKDRFSAERLKGVDSTLKIQPAKLEDSAVYLCASSLHSGTEYFGAGTRLSVL.

The rearrangement uses TRBV7-2 and TRBJ2-3; 7 bases agree with TRBD1. The CDR3 runs to 14 residues. With 3 bases clipped from V and 3 bases from J, the junction kept 3 bases outside the gene matches. Germline CDR1 and CDR2: SGHTA and FQGNSA. The CDR3 sequence: CASSFTGATDTQYF. The CDR3 DNA reads as TGTGCCAGCAGCTTCACAGGGGCGACAGATACGCAGTATTTT. The complete variable domain, with remaining parts taken from reference TRBV7-2 and TRBJ2-3, reads GAGVSQSPSNKVTEKGKDVELRCDPISGHTALYWYRQSLGQGLEFLIYFQGNSAPDKSGLPSDRFSAERTGGSVSTLTIQRTQQEDSAVYLCASSFTGATDTQYFGPGTRLTVL.

V usage is TRBV20-1 and J usage is TRBJ2-2; D uncertain. The germline gives CDR1 DFQATT, CDR2 SNEGSKA (reference sequence). V was pared by 2 bases and J by 6 bases, with 7 bases between. The CDR3 is 12 residues long. This CDR3 reads CSARSGPGELFF. CDR3 coding DNA: TGCAGTGCTAGATCCGGGCCCGGGGAGCTGTTTTTT.

The chain recombines TRBV14 with TRBJ2-7; D remains ambiguous. Germline-derived CDR1 and CDR2 are SGHDN and FVKESK. This CDR3 is built from 15 residues. V dropped 4 bases and J dropped 1 base, with 14 bases sitting between them. CDR3 sequence (DNA): TGTGCCAGCAGCCCCGAAATGGGCAGATCCTACGAGCAGTACTTC. Protein sequence: CASSPEMGRSYEQYF.

The rearrangement links TRBV7-9 to TRBJ2-5, with D possibly being TRBD1 (8 bases). This CDR3 has 15 residues. Per the germline V gene, CDR1 is SEHNR and CDR2 is FQNEAQ (reference sequence). With 2 bases removed from V and 0 bases from J, the gap between germline ends came to 10 bases. DNA for the CDR3: TGTGCCAGCAGCTTAACAGGGGGGGACCAAGAGACCCAGTACTTC. Translation gives CASSLTGGDQETQYF.

This sequence joins TRBV12-5 and TRBJ2-1; D remains unclear. V was clipped by 3 bases and J by 10 bases, with 7 bases between them. Germline V gives CDR1 LGHNT, CDR2 FRNRAP. CDR3 length: 11 residues. CDR3 DNA: TGTGCTAGTGGTTTTACGACAGAGCAGTTCTTC. It translates to CASGFTTEQFF.

This clonotype occurred a few times. The chain joins TRBV27 to TRBJ2-7, with TRBD1 identical over 7 bases. J gave up 6 bases and V 7 bases, and 21 bases lay outside the gene matches. The CDR3 sequence is 17 residues long. Germline CDR1 MNHEY, CDR2 SMNVEV (reference sequence). CDR3 nucleotides: TGTGCCAGCAAGAGGGGCGGCGTTGGGACAGTAGTTCTCGAGCAGTACTTC. It yields the protein CASKRGGVGTVVLEQYF.

The chain couples TRBV24-1 to TRBJ2-3; possibly TRBD1 for D (7 bases). This CDR3 has 17 residues. The germline V gene has CDR1 KGHDR and CDR2 SFDVKD. The V gene lost 4 bases and the J gene lost 0 bases, with 16 bases spanning the gap. The CDR3 nucleotides read TGTGCCACCAGTGACCCCAGGGGGGAGACTAGCACAGATACGCAGTATTTT. Translation gives CATSDPRGETSTDTQYF.